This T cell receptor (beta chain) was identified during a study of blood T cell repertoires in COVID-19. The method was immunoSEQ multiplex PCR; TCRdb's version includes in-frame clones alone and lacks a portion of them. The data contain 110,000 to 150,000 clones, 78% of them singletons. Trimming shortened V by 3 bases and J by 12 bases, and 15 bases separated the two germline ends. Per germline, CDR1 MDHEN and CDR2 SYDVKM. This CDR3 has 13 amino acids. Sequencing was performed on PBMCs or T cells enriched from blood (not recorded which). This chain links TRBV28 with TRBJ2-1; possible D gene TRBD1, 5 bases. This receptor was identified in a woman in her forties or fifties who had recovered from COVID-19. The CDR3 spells CASSFPATVWQFF. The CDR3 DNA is TGTGCCAGCAGTTTCCCCGCGACAGTTTGGCAGTTCTTC.